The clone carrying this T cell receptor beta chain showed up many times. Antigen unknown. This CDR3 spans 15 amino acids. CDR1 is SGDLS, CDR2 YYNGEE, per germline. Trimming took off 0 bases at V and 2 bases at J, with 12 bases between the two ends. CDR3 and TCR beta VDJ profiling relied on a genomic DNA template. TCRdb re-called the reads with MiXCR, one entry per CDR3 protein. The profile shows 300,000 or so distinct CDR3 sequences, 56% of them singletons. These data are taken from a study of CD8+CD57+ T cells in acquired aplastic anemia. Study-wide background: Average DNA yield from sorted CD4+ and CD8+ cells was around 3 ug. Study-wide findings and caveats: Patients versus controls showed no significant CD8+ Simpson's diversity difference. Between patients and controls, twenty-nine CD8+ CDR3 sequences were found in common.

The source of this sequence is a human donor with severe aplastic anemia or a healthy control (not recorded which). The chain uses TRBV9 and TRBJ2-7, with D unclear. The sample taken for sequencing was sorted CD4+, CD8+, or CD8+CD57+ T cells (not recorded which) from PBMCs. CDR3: CASSVASVPPYEQYF. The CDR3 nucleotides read TGTGCCAGCAGCGTAGCCTCAGTCCCCCCCTACGAGCAGTACTTC.